The next 12 T cell receptor beta chains were all read from a single sample in a study of cytomegalovirus exposure and HLA in healthy donors. Data came from immunoSEQ multiplex PCR; TCRdb stores just in-frame clones and leaves some out. The data contain some 130,000 clones, about 80% of them singletons. Sequencing was done on a sample of PBMCs. These receptors were collected from a man in his thirties or forties in good health and CMV-seropositive.

The chain is built from TRBV2 and TRBJ1-1; D might be TRBD1 (5 bases). V shed 7 bases and J shed 5 bases, with 14 bases lying between them. CDR3 length equals 13 residues. Per the germline V gene, CDR1 is SNHLY and CDR2 is FYNNEI. CDR3 DNA: TGTGCCAGCACGGGGGGGGATGGAACTGAAGCTTTCTTT. It translates to CASTGGDGTEAFF.

This CDR3 is CAWEGTGLSGANVLTF. The CDR3 DNA sequence: TGTGCCTGGGAAGGGACAGGTCTTTCTGGGGCCAACGTCCTGACTTTC. V and J are TRBV30 and TRBJ2-6, with 8 bases matching TRBD1. The CDR3 loop spans 16 amino acids. CDR1 and CDR2 from the germline V gene are GTSNPN and SVGIG (reference sequence). J lost 1 base, V lost 5 bases, and 7 bases had no gene match.

In its sample, this clone was seen a few times. The chain combines TRBV4-1 with TRBJ2-7; D might be TRBD2 (5 bases). CDR1 is MGHRA and CDR2 is YSYEKL in the germline V gene. The CDR3 contains 15 residues. V lost 1 base and J 2 bases, leaving 12 bases between the germline ends. The CDR3 DNA reads TGCGCCAGCAGCCAAGGGGAAGGGAGTACCTACGAGCAGTACTTC. This encodes CASSQGEGSTYEQYF.

This clone came up once. The chain is built from TRBV9 and TRBJ2-1; D not resolved. The CDR3 is 15 amino acids. V gave up 5 bases and J gave up 0 bases, with 12 bases separating them. Germline CDR1 SGDLS, CDR2 YYNGEE. The CDR3 sequence is CASSFSSPSYNEQFF. Here the CDR3 DNA reads TGTGCCAGCAGTTTTAGCTCACCCTCCTACAATGAGCAGTTCTTC.

J is TRBJ2-5 and V is TRBV5-4, with 7 bases lining up with TRBD1. J lost 4 bases, V lost 3 bases, and 3 bases had no gene match. Germline CDR1 reads SGHNT; CDR2 reads YYREEE (reference sequence). The CDR3 loop spans 13 amino acids. DNA of the CDR3: TGTGCCAGCAGCTATGACAGGGTAGAGACCCAGTACTTC. Its protein is CASSYDRVETQYF.

Only a few counts were recorded for this clone. This chain joins TRBV7-2 and TRBJ2-7; TRBD1 matches 11 bases. The germline CDR1 and CDR2 sequences are SGHTA and FQGNSA. Germline trimming cut 5 bases from V and 4 bases from J; bases unmatched to any gene: 7. The CDR3 extends over 15 amino acids. The CDR3 reads CASSTGQGAYYEQYF. In DNA, the CDR3 is TGTGCCAGCAGCACAGGACAGGGGGCTTATTACGAGCAGTACTTC.

The chain uses TRBV5-6 and TRBJ1-1, with D hard to call. V shed 2 bases and J shed 1 base, with 12 bases lying between them. In germline, CDR1 is SGHDT, CDR2 YYEEEE. The CDR3 loop spans 15 amino acids. CDR3 amino acids: CASSFVSTPNTEAFF. In DNA, the CDR3 is TGTGCCAGCAGCTTCGTGTCAACACCGAACACTGAAGCTTTCTTT.

V and J are TRBV9 and TRBJ2-3, with D maybe TRBD2 (6 bases). The V gene lost 4 bases and the J gene lost 3 bases, with 12 bases spanning the gap. The CDR3 has 14 residues. Germline CDR1 is SGDLS and CDR2 is YYNGEE. This CDR3 is CASSPGVGTDTQYF. The CDR3 DNA follows: TGTGCCAGCAGCCCGGGAGTCGGGACAGATACGCAGTATTTT. Full variable domain (outside the CDR3, taken from reference TRBV9 and TRBJ2-3): DSGVTQTPKHLITATGQRVTLRCSPRSGDLSVYWYQQSLDQGLQFLIQYYNGEERAKGNILERFSAQQFPDLHSELNLSSLELGDSALYFCASSPGVGTDTQYFGPGTRLTVL.

This clone came up a few times. This rearrangement joins TRBV13 to TRBJ2-7; D gene ambiguous. Germline CDR1 is PRHDT and CDR2 is FYEKMQ (reference sequence). Between the trimmed V and J ends, which lost 0 bases and 5 bases, there was a span of 8 bases. CDR3 length: 13 residues. CDR3 sequence: CASSLGRVNEQYF. CDR3 DNA sequence: TGTGCCAGCAGCTTAGGCCGGGTAAACGAGCAGTACTTC.

This chain links TRBV29-1 with TRBJ1-4; TRBD1 matches at 8 bases. This CDR3 contains 15 residues. The V and J ends lost 1 base and 7 bases, in that order; junction bases with no gene match: 8. Germline-derived CDR1 and CDR2 are SQVTM and ANQGSEA. The chain's CDR3 is CSVEGRGGTGEKLFF. The DNA for the CDR3 is TGCAGCGTTGAAGGGAGGGGGGGGACAGGTGAAAAACTGTTTTTT.

This chain links TRBV29-1 with TRBJ2-1; D is perhaps TRBD2 (6 bases). This CDR3 has 15 amino acids. Germline V gene data show CDR1 as SQVTM and CDR2 as ANQGSEA. With 4 bases removed from V and 5 bases from J, the gap between germline ends came to 18 bases. This CDR3 is CSVGDGGISNNEQFF. In DNA, the CDR3 is TGCAGCGTTGGAGACGGGGGAATCAGTAACAATGAGCAGTTCTTC.

This clone was recorded once. This chain links TRBV4-1 with TRBJ2-7, with D tentatively TRBD1 (5 bases). Trimming took 1 base from V and 3 from J, leaving 13 bases between them. CDR1 is MGHRA, CDR2 YSYEKL, per germline. CDR3 length: 15 residues. The CDR3 DNA reads TGCGCCAGCAGCCAAGCGCGACAGCCGTACTACGAGCAGTACTTC. Its protein product is CASSQARQPYYEQYF.